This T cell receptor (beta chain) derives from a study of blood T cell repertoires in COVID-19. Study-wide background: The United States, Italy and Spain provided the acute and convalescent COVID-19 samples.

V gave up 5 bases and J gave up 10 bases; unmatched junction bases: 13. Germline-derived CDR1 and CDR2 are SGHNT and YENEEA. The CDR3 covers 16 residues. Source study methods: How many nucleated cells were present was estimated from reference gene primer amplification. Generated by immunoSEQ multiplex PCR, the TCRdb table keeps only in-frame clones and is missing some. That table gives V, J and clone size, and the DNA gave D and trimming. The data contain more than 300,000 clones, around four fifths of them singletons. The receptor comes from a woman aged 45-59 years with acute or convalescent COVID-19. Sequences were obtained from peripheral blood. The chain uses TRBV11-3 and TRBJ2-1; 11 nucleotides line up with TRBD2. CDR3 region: CASSTSTSGAPGEQFF. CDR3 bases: TGTGCCAGCAGCACGTCGACTAGCGGGGCCCCAGGCGAGCAGTTCTTC.